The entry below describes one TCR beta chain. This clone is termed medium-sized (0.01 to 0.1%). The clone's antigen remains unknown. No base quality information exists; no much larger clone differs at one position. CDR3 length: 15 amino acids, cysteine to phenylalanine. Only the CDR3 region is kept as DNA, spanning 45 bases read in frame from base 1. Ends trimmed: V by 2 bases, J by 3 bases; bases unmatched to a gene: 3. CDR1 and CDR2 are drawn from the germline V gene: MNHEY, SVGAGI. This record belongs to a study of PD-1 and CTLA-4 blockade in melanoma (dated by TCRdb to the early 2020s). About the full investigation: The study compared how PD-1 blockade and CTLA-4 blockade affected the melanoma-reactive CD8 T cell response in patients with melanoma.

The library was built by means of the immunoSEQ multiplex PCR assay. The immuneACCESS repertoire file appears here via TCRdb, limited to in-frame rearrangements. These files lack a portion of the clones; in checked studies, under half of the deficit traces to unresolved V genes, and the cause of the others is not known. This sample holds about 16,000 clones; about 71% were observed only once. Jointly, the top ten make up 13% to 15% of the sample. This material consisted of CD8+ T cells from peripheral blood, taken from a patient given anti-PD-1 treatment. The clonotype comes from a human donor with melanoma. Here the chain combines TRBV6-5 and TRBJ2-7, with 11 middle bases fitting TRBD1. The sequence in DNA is TGTGCCAGCAGTTACGGGACAGGGGGAGTCTACGAGCAGTACTTC. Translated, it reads CASSYGTGGVYEQYF.